The clone carrying this T cell receptor beta chain was seen only a few times. No antigen is known for it. Losses at the gene ends were 3 bases for V and 7 bases for J; bases not matched to a gene: 7. The CDR3 length is 15 residues. Germline V CDR1 and CDR2: GTSNPN, SVGIG (reference sequence). The purity of all sorted populations exceeded 98%. Of the isolated RNA, all was reverse transcribed, and so the sequenced material was expressed TCRB transcripts. Produced via immunoSEQ multiplex PCR; TCRdb's table is partial and in-frame only. The sample contains almost 350,000 clones, around 8.5% of which appear only once. This sample was included in a study of beta chain features in type 1 diabetes. Overall study context: Researchers looked at some 110 million sorted cells across all samples. Regarding the study as a whole: PCR might show a preference for shorter templates, equally across patients and controls. For Type 1 diabetes patients, all four CD4+ subsets carried TCRB CDR3s that were moderately but significantly shorter.

The receptor's source is a man younger than 40 with type 1 diabetes. Sequencing was carried out using central memory CD4+ T cells from blood. The genes are TRBV30 and TRBJ2-5, with 14 bases that match TRBD2. CDR3 bases: TGTGCCTGGAGATCGGGACTAGCGGGGGCATGGACCCAGTACTTC. Encoded protein: CAWRSGLAGAWTQYF.